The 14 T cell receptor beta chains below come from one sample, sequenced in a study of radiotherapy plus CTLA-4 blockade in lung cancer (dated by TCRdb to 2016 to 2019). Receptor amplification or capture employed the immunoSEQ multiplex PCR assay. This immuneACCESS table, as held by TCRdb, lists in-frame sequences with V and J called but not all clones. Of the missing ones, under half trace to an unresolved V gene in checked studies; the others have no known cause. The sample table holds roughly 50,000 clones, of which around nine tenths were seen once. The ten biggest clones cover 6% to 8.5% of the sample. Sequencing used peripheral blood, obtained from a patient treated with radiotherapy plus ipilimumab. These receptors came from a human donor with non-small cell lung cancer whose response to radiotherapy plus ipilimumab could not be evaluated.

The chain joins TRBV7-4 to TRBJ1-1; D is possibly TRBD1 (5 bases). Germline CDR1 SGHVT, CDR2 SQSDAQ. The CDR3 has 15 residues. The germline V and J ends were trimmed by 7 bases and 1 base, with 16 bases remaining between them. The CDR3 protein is CASTLGEGKNTEAFF. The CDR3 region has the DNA TGTGCCAGCACCCTAGGGGAAGGGAAGAACACTGAAGCTTTCTTT.

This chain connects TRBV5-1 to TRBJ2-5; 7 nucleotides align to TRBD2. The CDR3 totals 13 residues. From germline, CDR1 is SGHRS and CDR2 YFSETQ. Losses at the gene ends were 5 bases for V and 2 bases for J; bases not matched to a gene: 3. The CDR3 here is CASRLAEQETQYF. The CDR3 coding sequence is TGCGCCAGCAGGCTAGCGGAACAAGAGACCCAGTACTTC. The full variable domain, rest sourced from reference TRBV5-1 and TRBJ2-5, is KAGVTQTPRYLIKTRGQQVTLSCSPISGHRSVSWYQQTPGQGLQFLFEYFSETQRNKGNFPGRFSGRQFSNSRSEMNVSTLELGDSALYLCASRLAEQETQYFGPGTRLLVL.

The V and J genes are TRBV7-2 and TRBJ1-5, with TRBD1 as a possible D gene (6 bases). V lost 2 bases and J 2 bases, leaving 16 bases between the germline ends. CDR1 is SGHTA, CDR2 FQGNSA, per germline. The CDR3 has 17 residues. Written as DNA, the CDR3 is TGTGCCAGCAGCTTATGGGGGGGGGCAGGGGGCAATCAGCCCCAGCATTTT. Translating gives CASSLWGGAGGNQPQHF.

CDR3 coding DNA: TGTGCCATCAGTGAGCCAAGGCGGGCGGACACCATATATTTT. As protein: CAISEPRRADTIYF. The chain has TRBV10-3 and TRBJ1-3; the D is unclear. The CDR3 is 14 residues long. Germline CDR1 reads ENHRY; CDR2 reads SYGVKD. V was cut by 2 bases and J by 8 bases, with 13 bases left in between.

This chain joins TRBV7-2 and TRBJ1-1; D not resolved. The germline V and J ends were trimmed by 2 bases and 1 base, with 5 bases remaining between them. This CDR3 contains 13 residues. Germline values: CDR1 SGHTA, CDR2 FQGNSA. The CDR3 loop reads CASSLNRNTEAFF. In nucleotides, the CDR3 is TGTGCCAGCAGCTTAAACAGGAACACTGAAGCTTTCTTT.

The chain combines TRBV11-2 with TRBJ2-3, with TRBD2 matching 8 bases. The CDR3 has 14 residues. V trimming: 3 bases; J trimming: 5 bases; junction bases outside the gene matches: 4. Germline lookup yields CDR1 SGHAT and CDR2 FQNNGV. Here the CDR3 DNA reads TGTGCCAGCAGCTTCCTCGGGGGGGTAGATACGCAGTATTTT. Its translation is CASSFLGGVDTQYF.

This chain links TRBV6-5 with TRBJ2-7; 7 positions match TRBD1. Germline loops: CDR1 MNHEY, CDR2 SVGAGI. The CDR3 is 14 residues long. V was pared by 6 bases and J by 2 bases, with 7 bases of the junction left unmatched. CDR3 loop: CASSRDSAPYEQYF. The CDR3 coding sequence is TGTGCCAGCAGCAGGGACAGTGCACCCTACGAGCAGTACTTC.

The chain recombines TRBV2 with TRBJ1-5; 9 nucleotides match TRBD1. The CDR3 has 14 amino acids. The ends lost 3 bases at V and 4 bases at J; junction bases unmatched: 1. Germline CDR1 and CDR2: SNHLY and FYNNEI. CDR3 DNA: TGTGCCAGCAGTGAGGGGACAGGGAATCAGCCCCAGCATTTT. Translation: CASSEGTGNQPQHF. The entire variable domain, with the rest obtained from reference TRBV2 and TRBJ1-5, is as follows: EPEVTQTPSHQVTQMGQEVILRCVPISNHLYFYWYRQILGQKVEFLVSFYNNEISEKSEIFDDQFSVERPDGSNFTLKIRSTKLEDSAMYFCASSEGTGNQPQHFGDGTRLSIL.

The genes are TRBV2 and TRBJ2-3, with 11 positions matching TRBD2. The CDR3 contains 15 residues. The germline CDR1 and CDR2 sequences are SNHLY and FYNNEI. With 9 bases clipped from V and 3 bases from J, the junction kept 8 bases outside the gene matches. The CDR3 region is CASCVAGGRTDTQYF. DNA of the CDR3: TGTGCCAGTTGCGTAGCGGGGGGGAGGACAGATACGCAGTATTTT.

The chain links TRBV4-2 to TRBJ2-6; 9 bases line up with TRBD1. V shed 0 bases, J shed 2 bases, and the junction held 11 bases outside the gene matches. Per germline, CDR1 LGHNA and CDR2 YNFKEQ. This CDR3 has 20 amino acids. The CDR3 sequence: CASSQERAGQGGAGANVLTF. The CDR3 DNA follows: TGTGCCAGCAGCCAAGAGAGGGCGGGACAGGGTGGTGCTGGGGCCAACGTCCTGACTTTC.

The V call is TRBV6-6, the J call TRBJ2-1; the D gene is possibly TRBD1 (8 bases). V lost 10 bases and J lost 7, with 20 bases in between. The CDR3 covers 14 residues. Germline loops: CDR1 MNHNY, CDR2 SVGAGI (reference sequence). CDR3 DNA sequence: TGTGCCACAGGGAGGGGGCAGGGGGCTAATGAGCAGTTCTTC. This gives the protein CATGRGQGANEQFF.

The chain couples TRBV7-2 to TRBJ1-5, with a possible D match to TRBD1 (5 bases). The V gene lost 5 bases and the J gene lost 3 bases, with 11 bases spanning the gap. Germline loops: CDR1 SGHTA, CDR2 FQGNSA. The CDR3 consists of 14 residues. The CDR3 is CASSQQAYNQPQHF. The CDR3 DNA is TGTGCCAGCAGCCAACAGGCGTACAATCAGCCCCAGCATTTT.

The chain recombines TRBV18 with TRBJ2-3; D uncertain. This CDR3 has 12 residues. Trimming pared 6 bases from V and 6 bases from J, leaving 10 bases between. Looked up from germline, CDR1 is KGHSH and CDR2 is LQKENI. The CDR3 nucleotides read TGTGCCAGCTCCACCCCCGGGGATACGCAGTATTTT. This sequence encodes CASSTPGDTQYF.

The CDR3 loop reads CASSLVGTGSKNIQYF. CDR3 in DNA: TGTGCCAGCAGCTTAGTGGGGACAGGGTCCAAAAACATTCAGTACTTC. The rearrangement joins TRBV7-2 to TRBJ2-4, with TRBD1 identical over 9 bases. The CDR3 has 16 amino acids. Unmatched junction bases numbered 3, after V lost 1 base and J lost 2 bases. Germline CDR1 reads SGHTA; CDR2 reads FQGNSA.